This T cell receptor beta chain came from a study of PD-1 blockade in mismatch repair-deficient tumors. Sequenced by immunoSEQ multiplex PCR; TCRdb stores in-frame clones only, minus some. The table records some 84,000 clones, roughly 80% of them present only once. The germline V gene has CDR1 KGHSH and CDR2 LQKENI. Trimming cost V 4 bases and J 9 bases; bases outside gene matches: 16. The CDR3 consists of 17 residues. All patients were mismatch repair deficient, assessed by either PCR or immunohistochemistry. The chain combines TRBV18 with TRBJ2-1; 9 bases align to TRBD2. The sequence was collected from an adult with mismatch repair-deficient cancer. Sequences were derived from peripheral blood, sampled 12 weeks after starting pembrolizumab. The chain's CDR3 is CASSRGGPAGGRGEQFF. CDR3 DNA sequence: TGTGCCAGCTCACGGGGGGGGCCAGCGGGAGGCCGTGGTGAGCAGTTCTTC.